This T cell receptor beta chain was captured in a study of cytomegalovirus exposure and HLA in healthy donors. Points from the study as a whole: Confirmation was obtained in vitro that a few CMV-associated chains are specific for CMV antigens. The study put 150 to 200 TCR beta chains on its list as cytomegalovirus-associated.

As regards this clone: Its target is not known.

Germline V CDR1 and CDR2: WNHNN, SYGVQD (reference sequence). There are 13 residues in the CDR3. The J segment lost 8 bases and the V segment lost 6 bases, leaving 6 bases of the junction unmatched. Primers: 60 Vbeta forward and 13 Jbeta reverse. Here immunoSEQ multiplex PCR was the method, and the copy in TCRdb shows in-frame clones only, minus some. The table has about 140,000 clones, approximately 84% seen once; the top ten hold 1.4%. Sequenced input: PBMCs. V is TRBV10-1 and J is TRBJ2-2; the match to TRBD1 covers 7 bases. The sequence came from a man aged 25 to 45 in good health and CMV-seropositive. CDR3 DNA: TGCGCCAGCAGGGGACAGACAAGTGGGGAGCTGTTTTTT. Its protein product is CASRGQTSGELFF.